Listed below are T cell receptor beta chains from one sample, sequenced in a study of blood T cells in healthy people across ages. TCRdb re-derived calls from the 5' RACE reads in MiXCR, one entry per CDR3 protein. Among some 1.5 million distinct CDR3 sequences, roughly 27% were seen once, and the ten largest hold 7% to 9%. Sequences were obtained from blood. These receptors were obtained from a woman aged 25-40 years in good health. Each CDR3 is given with its conserved first and last residue. D genes are given only for firm matches. Clone size is stated in some rows and not others, as once, few, many or a class when expanded.

V gene	D gene	clone size	CDR3 length	J gene	CDR3 DNA	CDR3 protein
TRBV4-3	.	.	15	TRBJ1-2	TGCGCCAGCAGCCAAGAGCCAGGGACTATCCATGGCTACACCTTC	CASSQEPGTIHGYTF
TRBV18	.	few	15	TRBJ2-7	TGTGCCAGCTCACCCATGGTTGGGCAAAACTACGAGCAGTACTTC	CASSPMVGQNYEQYF
TRBV9	TRBD1	.	16	TRBJ1-6	TGTGCCAGCAGCGTAGGACGGGGGACAGAAGGATCACCCCTCCACTTT	CASSVGRGTEGSPLHF
TRBV7-3	.	many	13	TRBJ2-5	TGTGCCAGCAGCGTCGGGACGAGGGAGACCCAGTACTTC	CASSVGTRETQYF
TRBV20-1	TRBD2	many	15	TRBJ2-7	TGCAGTGCTCAAGGCGGGGTGGCGGGGGACTACGAGCAGTACTTC	CSAQGGVAGDYEQYF
TRBV5-1	TRBD2	many	14	TRBJ2-7	TGCGCCAGCACCCCCGGGACTAGCGAGGACGAGCAGTACTTC	CASTPGTSEDEQYF
TRBV3-1	TRBD2	.	16	TRBJ2-7	TGTGCCAGCAGCCGATTGACTAGCGGGTCCTCCTACGAGCAGTACTTC	CASSRLTSGSSYEQYF
TRBV20-1	.	many	14	TRBJ1-5	TGCAGTGCGGGGGGGGTATTGGGGAATCAGCCCCAGCATTTT	CSAGGVLGNQPQHF
TRBV6-1	TRBD1	.	14	TRBJ2-5	TGTGCCAGCAGGGGTTTTACAGGGGGGGAGACCCAGTACTTC	CASRGFTGGETQYF
TRBV7-9	TRBD2	.	15	TRBJ2-2	TGTGCCAGCAGCCCCTCGAGCGGGAGTAAGGGGGAGCTGTTTTTT	CASSPSSGSKGELFF
TRBV5-1	TRBD1	few	15	TRBJ1-1	TGCGCCAGCACACGCGGGACAGGAATGGGTAGTGAAGCTTTCTTT	CASTRGTGMGSEAFF
TRBV24-1	TRBD2	.	13	TRBJ2-7	TGTGCCACCAGTCAACTAGCGGGGTCAAAGCAGTACTTC	CATSQLAGSKQYF
TRBV5-1	TRBD1	many	17	TRBJ1-6	TGCGCCAGCAGCTTGACCTCCGTGGACAGGGTTGTCTCACCCCTCCACTTT	CASSLTSVDRVVSPLHF
TRBV2	.	.	15	TRBJ2-7	TGTGCCAGCAGTGCCAAGTTCGGGACCAGAGGCGAGCAGTACTTC	CASSAKFGTRGEQYF
TRBV6-2/TRBV6-3	TRBD1	few	12	TRBJ1-1	TGTGCCATAAGGACAGGCGGGACTGAAGCTTTCTTT	CAIRTGGTEAFF
TRBV3-1	.	.	16	TRBJ2-7	TGTGCCAGCAGCCGGTACTTGGACGACCGCTCCTACGAGCAGTACTTC	CASSRYLDDRSYEQYF
TRBV3-1	TRBD1	.	15	TRBJ1-5	TGTGCCAGCAGCCGCAGCGAGACAGGGTTCCAGCCCCAGCATTTT	CASSRSETGFQPQHF
TRBV6-5	.	few	14	TRBJ1-5	TGTGCCAGTCCCGACCGACAGGGCAATCAGCCCCAGCATTTT	CASPDRQGNQPQHF
TRBV7-2	.	few	18	TRBJ2-2	TGTGCCAGCAGCTACGCTATGGGGGCAGGGCTAAACACCGGGGAGCTGTTTTTT	CASSYAMGAGLNTGELFF
TRBV3-1	TRBD1	.	12	TRBJ2-7	TGCGTCACACGGGACAGCACCTACGAGCAGTACTTC	CVTRDSTYEQYF
TRBV10-3	TRBD1	few	15	TRBJ1-2	TGTGCCATAAGGACAGGGGTAGAAGCTAACTATGGCTACACCTTC	CAIRTGVEANYGYTF
TRBV5-1	.	.	13	TRBJ1-2	TGCGCCAGCAGCTCCGAAGTGTCCGACGGCTACACCTTC	CASSSEVSDGYTF
TRBV25-1	.	many	12	TRBJ2-7	TGTGCCAGCAGTGTTCAGGGGAGCGAGCAGTACTTC	CASSVQGSEQYF
TRBV7-2	.	.	11	TRBJ1-2	TGTGCCAGCAGCCCCTTGCGGGGCTACACCTTC	CASSPLRGYTF
TRBV15	.	.	13	TRBJ2-5	TGTGCCACCAGTGGACAGACCTTCAATGAGCAGTACTTC	CATSGQTFNEQYF
TRBV6-6	.	few	14	TRBJ1-5	TGTGCCAGCAGTTACGATAAGGGGGATCAGCCCCAGCATTTT	CASSYDKGDQPQHF
TRBV20-1	.	many	14	TRBJ2-7	TGCAGTGCTAGGGATCAGAGGTCGTTTTACGAGCAGTACTTC	CSARDQRSFYEQYF